These T cell receptor beta chains were read from a single sample in a study of metastatic and nonmetastatic thyroid tumors. TCRdb reprocessed the PCR reads using MiXCR. This sample has around 26,000 clones; 3.7% occur once, and the top ten carry 3% to 3.5%. Sequences were obtained from blood. The source is a male donor with papillary thyroid cancer or a benign thyroid nodule (not recorded which). Some clones in this sample may be carry-over from other donors' samples. CDR3s include the opening cysteine and the closing phenylalanine or tryptophan. Each record gives: CDR3 protein, J gene, V gene, D gene. D genes are given only for firm matches.

CASSFTQIGDEQYF	TRBJ2-7	TRBV5-5	NA
CASSPGWEGPFYNEQFF	TRBJ2-1	TRBV6-1	TRBD2
CASSAGTAHSPLHF	TRBJ1-6	TRBV6-1	TRBD1
CACGQRERYF	TRBJ2-7	TRBV6-1	NA
CASIGSGAPGDTGELFF	TRBJ2-2	TRBV28	NA
CASRSAGSNQPKHF	TRBJ1-5	TRBV28	NA
CASSLGPGLSGGGGTQYF	TRBJ2-3	TRBV7-8	TRBD2
CASSETYWWPGANVLTF	TRBJ2-6	TRBV6-1	NA
CASSEARLAVISSYEQYF	TRBJ2-7	TRBV6-1	TRBD2
CATSDYSSVGVGETQYF	TRBJ2-5	TRBV24-1	NA
CASRQQGTMGEQYF	TRBJ2-7	TRBV6-2/TRBV6-3	NA
CASSRGLLSGNTIYF	TRBJ1-3	TRBV19	NA
CSVEEPSSTDTQYF	TRBJ2-3	TRBV29-1	NA
CASTPGPYRGEQYF	TRBJ2-7	TRBV12-3/TRBV12-4	NA
CASRRQGPSGANVLTF	TRBJ2-6	TRBV6-2/TRBV6-3	TRBD1
CSARSSSNYGYTF	TRBJ1-2	TRBV20-1	NA
CASSLEGLAGGEQYF	TRBJ2-7	TRBV7-9	TRBD2
CASTTEAGGSPLHF	TRBJ1-6	TRBV6-2/TRBV6-3	TRBD1
CASISGMNTEAFF	TRBJ1-1	TRBV28	NA
CASSLTASSYGYTF	TRBJ1-2	TRBV7-9	NA
CASTLFSRSYNEQFF	TRBJ2-1	TRBV11-3	NA
CASSLGIGELFF	TRBJ2-2	TRBV7-9	NA
CASSSRTWNTGELFF	TRBJ2-2	TRBV5-1	NA
CASSVGRVRETQYF	TRBJ2-5	TRBV2	NA
CASTDGTSGYNEQFF	TRBJ2-1	TRBV6-2/TRBV6-3	TRBD2
CASSYVQGHTGELFF	TRBJ2-2	TRBV6-5	TRBD1
CASSPPSYNEQFF	TRBJ2-1	TRBV18	NA
CASSLRMGNTIYF	TRBJ1-3	TRBV7-2	NA
CSEMSTTGELFF	TRBJ2-2	TRBV20-1	NA
CSARIGPTGELFF	TRBJ2-2	TRBV20-1	NA
CASSFDRVDYGYTF	TRBJ1-2	TRBV2	TRBD1
CASSGGASTDTQYF	TRBJ2-3	TRBV6-4	NA
CASSAGRNTEAFF	TRBJ1-1	TRBV25-1	NA
CASLLAGGLDEQYF	TRBJ2-7	TRBV28	TRBD2
CASSWGRRSRGRNEKLFF	TRBJ1-4	TRBV7-2	NA
CASSERRGYYGYTF	TRBJ1-2	TRBV6-1	NA
CASSDWSRIDSPLHF	TRBJ1-6	TRBV25-1	NA
CASSPGGLGAYEQYF	TRBJ2-7	TRBV5-1	TRBD2
CATSWPGQGKTEAFF	TRBJ1-1	TRBV15	TRBD1
CASSFGHRGEQYF	TRBJ2-7	TRBV5-1	TRBD1
CAISEVRGSPLHF	TRBJ1-6	TRBV10-3	NA
CASSSGAGDYEQYF	TRBJ2-7	TRBV19	NA
CASSIRVVGSYNSPLHF	TRBJ1-6	TRBV19	NA
CASSQDRDRASNQPQHF	TRBJ1-5	TRBV4-1	TRBD1